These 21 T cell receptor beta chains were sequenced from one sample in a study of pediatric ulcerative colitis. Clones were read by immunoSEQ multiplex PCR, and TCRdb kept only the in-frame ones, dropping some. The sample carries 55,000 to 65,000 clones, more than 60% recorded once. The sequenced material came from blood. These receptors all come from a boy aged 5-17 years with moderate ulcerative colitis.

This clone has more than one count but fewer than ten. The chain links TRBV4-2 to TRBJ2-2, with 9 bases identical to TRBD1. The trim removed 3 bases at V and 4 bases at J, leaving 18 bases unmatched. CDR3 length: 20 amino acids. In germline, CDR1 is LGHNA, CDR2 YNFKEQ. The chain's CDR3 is CASSHPKEDRGHHSTGELFF. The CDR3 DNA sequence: TGTGCCAGCAGCCACCCCAAGGAGGACAGGGGACATCATAGCACCGGGGAGCTGTTTTTT.

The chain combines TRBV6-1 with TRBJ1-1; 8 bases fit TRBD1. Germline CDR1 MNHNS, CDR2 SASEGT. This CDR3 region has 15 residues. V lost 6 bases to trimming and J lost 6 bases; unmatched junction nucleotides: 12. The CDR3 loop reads CASSQIAQGGSEAFF. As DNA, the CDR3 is TGTGCCAGCAGCCAAATCGCACAGGGGGGGTCTGAAGCTTTCTTT.

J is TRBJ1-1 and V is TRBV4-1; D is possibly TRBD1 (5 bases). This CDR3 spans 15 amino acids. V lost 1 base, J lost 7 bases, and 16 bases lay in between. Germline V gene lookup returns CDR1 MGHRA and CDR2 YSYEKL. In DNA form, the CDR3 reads TGCGCCAGCAGCCAAGTTAAACAGGCCCTTTTTGAAGCTTTCTTT. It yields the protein CASSQVKQALFEAFF.

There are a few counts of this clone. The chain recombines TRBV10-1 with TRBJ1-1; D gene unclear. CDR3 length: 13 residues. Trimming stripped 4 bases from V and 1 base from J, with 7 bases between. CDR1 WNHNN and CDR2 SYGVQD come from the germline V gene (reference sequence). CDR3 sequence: CASSVNSNTEAFF. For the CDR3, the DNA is TGCGCCAGCAGTGTCAACTCGAACACTGAAGCTTTCTTT.

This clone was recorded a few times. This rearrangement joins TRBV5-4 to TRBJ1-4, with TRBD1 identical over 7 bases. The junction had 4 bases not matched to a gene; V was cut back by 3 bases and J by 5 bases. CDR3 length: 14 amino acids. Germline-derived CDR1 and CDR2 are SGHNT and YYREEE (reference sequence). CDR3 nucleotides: TGTGCCAGCAGCTCGGACAGGTTGAATGAAAAACTGTTTTTT. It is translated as CASSSDRLNEKLFF.

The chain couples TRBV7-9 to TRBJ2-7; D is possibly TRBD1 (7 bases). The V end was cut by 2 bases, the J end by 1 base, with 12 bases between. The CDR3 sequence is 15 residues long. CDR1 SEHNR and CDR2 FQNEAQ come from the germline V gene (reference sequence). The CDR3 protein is CASSLFSGGSYEQYF. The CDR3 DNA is TGTGCCAGCAGCTTATTCTCAGGGGGGTCCTACGAGCAGTACTTC.

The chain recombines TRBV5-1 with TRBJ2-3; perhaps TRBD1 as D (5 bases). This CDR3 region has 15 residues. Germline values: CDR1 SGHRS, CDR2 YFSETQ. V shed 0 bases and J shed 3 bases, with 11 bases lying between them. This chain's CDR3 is CASSLEGMETDTQYF. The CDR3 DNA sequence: TGCGCCAGCAGCTTGGAGGGGATGGAGACAGATACGCAGTATTTT.

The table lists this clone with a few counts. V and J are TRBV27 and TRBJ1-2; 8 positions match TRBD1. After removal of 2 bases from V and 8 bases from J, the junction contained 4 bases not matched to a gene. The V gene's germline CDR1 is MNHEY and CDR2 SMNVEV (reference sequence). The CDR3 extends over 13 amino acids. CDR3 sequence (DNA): TGTGCCAGCAGTTTACCTGGGACAGGCGGCTACACCTTC. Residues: CASSLPGTGGYTF.

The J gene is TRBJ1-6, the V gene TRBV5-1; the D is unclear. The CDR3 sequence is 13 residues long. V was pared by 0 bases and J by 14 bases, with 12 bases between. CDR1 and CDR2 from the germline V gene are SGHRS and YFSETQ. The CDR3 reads CASSLGSVSSLHF. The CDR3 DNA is TGCGCCAGCAGCTTGGGTTCGGTATCATCCCTCCACTTT.

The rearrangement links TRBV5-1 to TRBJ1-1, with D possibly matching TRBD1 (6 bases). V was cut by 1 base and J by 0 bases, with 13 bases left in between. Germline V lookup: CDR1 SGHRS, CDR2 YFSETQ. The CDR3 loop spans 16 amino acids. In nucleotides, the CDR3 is TGCGCCAGCAGCTTGATTACAGGGACCCTGAACACTGAAGCTTTCTTT. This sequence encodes CASSLITGTLNTEAFF.

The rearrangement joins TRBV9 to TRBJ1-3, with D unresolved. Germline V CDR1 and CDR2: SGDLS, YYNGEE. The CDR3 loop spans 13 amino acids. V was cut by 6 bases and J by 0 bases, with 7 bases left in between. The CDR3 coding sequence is TGTGCCAGCACTGGGAGCTCTGGAAACACCATATATTTT. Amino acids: CASTGSSGNTIYF. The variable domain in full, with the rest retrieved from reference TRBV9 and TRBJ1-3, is DSGVTQTPKHLITATGQRVTLRCSPRSGDLSVYWYQQSLDQGLQFLIQYYNGEERAKGNILERFSAQQFPDLHSELNLSSLELGDSALYFCASTGSSGNTIYFGEGSWLTVV.

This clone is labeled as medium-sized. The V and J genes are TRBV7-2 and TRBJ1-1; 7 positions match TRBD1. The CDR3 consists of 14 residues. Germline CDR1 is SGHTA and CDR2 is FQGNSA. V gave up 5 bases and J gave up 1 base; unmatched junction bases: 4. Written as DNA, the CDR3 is TGTGCCAGCAGCCCACAGGGGAGGAACACTGAAGCTTTCTTT. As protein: CASSPQGRNTEAFF.

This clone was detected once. CDR3 bases: TGTGCCAGCCTATTTCGGGAGCGGGAGTTGGTAGAGACCCAGTACTTC. Encoded protein: CASLFRERELVETQYF. The chain is built from TRBV2 and TRBJ2-5; 8 positions match TRBD2. This CDR3 has 16 amino acids. From germline, CDR1 is SNHLY and CDR2 FYNNEI. The V and J ends lost 8 bases and 4 bases, in that order; junction bases with no gene match: 15. Looking up the rest from reference TRBV2 and TRBJ2-5 gives the full variable domain: EPEVTQTPSHQVTQMGQEVILRCVPISNHLYFYWYRQILGQKVEFLVSFYNNEISEKSEIFDDQFSVERPDGSNFTLKIRSTKLEDSAMYFCASLFRERELVETQYFGPGTRLLVL.

The CDR3 DNA reads TGTGCCAGCAGCTTATCCAAAAATCAGCCCCAGCATTTT. Its protein is CASSLSKNQPQHF. The chain is built from TRBV7-8 and TRBJ1-5; D remains unclear. The V end was cut by 2 bases, the J end by 4 bases, with 6 bases between. The CDR3 is 13 residues long. CDR1 and CDR2 (germline): SGHVS, FQNEAQ.

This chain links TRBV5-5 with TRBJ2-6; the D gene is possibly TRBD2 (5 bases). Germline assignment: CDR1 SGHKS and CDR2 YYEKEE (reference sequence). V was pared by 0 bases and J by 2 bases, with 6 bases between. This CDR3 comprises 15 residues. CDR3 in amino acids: CASSLAGAGANVLTF. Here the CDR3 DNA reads TGTGCCAGCAGCTTGGCCGGGGCTGGGGCCAACGTCCTGACTTTC.

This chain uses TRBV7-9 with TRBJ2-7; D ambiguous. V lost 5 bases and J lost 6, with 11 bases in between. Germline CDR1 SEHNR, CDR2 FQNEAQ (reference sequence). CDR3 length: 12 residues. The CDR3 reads CASSPTRFEQYF. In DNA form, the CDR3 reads TGTGCCAGCAGCCCAACGCGGTTCGAGCAGTACTTC. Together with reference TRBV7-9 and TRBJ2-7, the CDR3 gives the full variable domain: DTGVSQNPRHKITKRGQNVTFRCDPISEHNRLYWYRQTLGQGPEFLTYFQNEAQLEKSRLLSDRFSAERPKGSFSTLEIQRTEQGDSAMYLCASSPTRFEQYFGPGTRLTVT.

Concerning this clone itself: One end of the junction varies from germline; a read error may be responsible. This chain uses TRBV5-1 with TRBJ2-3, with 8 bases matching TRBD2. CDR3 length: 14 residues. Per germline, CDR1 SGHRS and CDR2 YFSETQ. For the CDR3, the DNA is TGCGCCAGCACCTTGACTAGCGCCACAGATACGCAGTATTTT. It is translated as CASTLTSATDTQYF.

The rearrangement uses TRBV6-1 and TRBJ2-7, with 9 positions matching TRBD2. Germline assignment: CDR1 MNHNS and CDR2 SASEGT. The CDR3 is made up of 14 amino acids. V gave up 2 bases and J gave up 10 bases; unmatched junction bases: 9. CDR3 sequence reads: CASSESSVAGAQYF. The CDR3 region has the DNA TGTGCCAGCAGTGAAAGTTCGGTAGCGGGAGCACAGTACTTC.

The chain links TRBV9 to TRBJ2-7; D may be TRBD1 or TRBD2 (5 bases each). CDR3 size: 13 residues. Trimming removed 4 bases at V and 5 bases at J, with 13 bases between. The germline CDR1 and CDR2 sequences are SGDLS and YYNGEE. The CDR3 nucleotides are TGTGCCAGCAGCCAGAGGGGAAGGGACGAGCAGTACTTC. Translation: CASSQRGRDEQYF. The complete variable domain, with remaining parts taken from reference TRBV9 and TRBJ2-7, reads DSGVTQTPKHLITATGQRVTLRCSPRSGDLSVYWYQQSLDQGLQFLIQYYNGEERAKGNILERFSAQQFPDLHSELNLSSLELGDSALYFCASSQRGRDEQYFGPGTRLTVT.

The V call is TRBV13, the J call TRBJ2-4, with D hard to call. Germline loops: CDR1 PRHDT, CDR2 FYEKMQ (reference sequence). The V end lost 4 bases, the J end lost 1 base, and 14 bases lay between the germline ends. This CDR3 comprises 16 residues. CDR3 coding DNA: TGTGCCAGCAGCTACCGCAGGACCCAGGCCAAAAACATTCAGTACTTC. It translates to CASSYRRTQAKNIQYF.

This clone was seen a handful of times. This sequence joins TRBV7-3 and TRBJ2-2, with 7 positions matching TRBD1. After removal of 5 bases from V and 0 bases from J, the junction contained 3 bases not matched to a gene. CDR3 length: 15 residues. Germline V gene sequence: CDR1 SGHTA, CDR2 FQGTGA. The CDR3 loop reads CASSVTGTNTGELFF. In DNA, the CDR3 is TGTGCCAGCAGCGTGACAGGGACGAACACCGGGGAGCTGTTTTTT. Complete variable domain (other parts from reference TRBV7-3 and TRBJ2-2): GAGVSQTPSNKVTEKGKYVELRCDPISGHTALYWYRQSLGQGPEFLIYFQGTGAADDSGLPNDRFFAVRPEGSVSTLKIQRTERGDSAVYLCASSVTGTNTGELFFGEGSRLTVL.